This is a list of T cell receptor beta chains from one sample in a study of identical twins. A single record per CDR3 protein comes from TCRdb applying MiXCR to the 5' RACE reads. The table has 1,800,000 or so distinct CDR3 sequences, under 35% seen once. What was sequenced was cord blood. These receptors originate from a newborn girl in good health. The CDR3 runs from the conserved cysteine through the conserved F or W. The D gene is left open where the match is weak. Size is omitted from some rows. Given values are once, few, many or a class for expanded clones.

size,D,V,J,DNA,CDR3
once,TRBD2,TRBV6-5,TRBJ2-3,TGTGCCAGCAGACTAGCGGAATCTAGCACAGATACGCAGTATTTT,CASRLAESSTDTQYF
-,-,TRBV14,TRBJ2-6,TGTGCCAGCAGCCAAGAAGTCGCCTCTGGGGCCAACGTCCTGACTTTC,CASSQEVASGANVLTF
many,TRBD1,TRBV12-3/TRBV12-4,TRBJ1-2,TGTGCCAGCAGTTACAGACAGGGCTACTATGGCTACACCTTC,CASSYRQGYYGYTF
-,TRBD1,TRBV29-1,TRBJ2-5,TGCAGCGCTGGCAGGGGGTCTAAAGAGACCCAGTACTTC,CSAGRGSKETQYF
many,-,TRBV29-1,TRBJ1-5,TGCAGCGTTGCCAACAACAATCAGCCCCAGCATTTT,CSVANNNQPQHF
-,-,TRBV4-2,TRBJ1-2,TGTGCCAGCAGCCAAGAAGGCCGTCTGGGGGGCTACACCTTC,CASSQEGRLGGYTF
-,-,TRBV19,TRBJ1-2,TGTGCCGGTAGTATTGCCCCCGGGACATATGGCTACACCTTC,CAGSIAPGTYGYTF
-,-,TRBV3-1,TRBJ1-2,TGTGCCAGCAGCCAAGCTTACAAGGGAGGCTACACCTTC,CASSQAYKGGYTF
-,-,TRBV20-1,TRBJ2-4,TGCAGTGCTACCGACCTAGCCAAAAACATTCAGTACTTC,CSATDLAKNIQYF
-,TRBD1,TRBV29-1,TRBJ2-7,TGCAGCGTTGGAAGGACAGGGATCACCTACGAGCAGTACTTC,CSVGRTGITYEQYF
few,-,TRBV6-1,TRBJ1-5,TGTGCCAGCAGTGAAGGGAGCAATAGACAGCCCCAGCATTTT,CASSEGSNRQPQHF
-,-,TRBV7-9,TRBJ2-5,TGTGCCAGCAGCAAACGGACTCCGGACCTTCGGGAGACCCAGTACTTC,CASSKRTPDLRETQYF
once,-,TRBV27,TRBJ1-2,TGTGCCAGCAGCCCTAATGTGGGACGGCACTATGGCTACACCTTC,CASSPNVGRHYGYTF
few,TRBD1,TRBV7-9,TRBJ1-5,TGTGCCAGCACCGCGACAGGGGTAAATCAGCCCCAGCATTTT,CASTATGVNQPQHF
-,TRBD1,TRBV29-1,TRBJ2-3,TGCAGCGTTGTAGGGGCCCGGGACAGGGCCCTCGCAGATACGCAGTATTTT,CSVVGARDRALADTQYF